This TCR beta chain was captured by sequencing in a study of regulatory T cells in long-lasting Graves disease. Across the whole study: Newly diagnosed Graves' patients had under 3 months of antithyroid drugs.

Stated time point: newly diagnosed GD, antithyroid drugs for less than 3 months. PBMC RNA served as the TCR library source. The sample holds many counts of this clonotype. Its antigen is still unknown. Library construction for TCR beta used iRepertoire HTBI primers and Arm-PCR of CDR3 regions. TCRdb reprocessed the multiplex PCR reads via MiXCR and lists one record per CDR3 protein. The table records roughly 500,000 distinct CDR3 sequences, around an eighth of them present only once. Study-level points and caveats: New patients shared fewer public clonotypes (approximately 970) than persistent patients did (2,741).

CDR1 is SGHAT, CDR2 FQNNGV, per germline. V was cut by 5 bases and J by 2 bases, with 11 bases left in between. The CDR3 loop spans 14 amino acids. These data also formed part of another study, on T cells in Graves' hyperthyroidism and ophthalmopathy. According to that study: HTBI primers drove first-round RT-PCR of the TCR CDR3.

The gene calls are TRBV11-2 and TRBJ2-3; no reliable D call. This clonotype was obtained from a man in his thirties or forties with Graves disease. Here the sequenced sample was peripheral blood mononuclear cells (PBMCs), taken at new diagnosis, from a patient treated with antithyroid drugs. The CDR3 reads CASSRTAFTDTQYF. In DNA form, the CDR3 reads TGTGCCAGCAGCCGTACGGCCTTCACAGATACGCAGTATTTT.